A single T cell receptor beta chain is shown here with its context. No antigen is known for it. Base qualities are not provided; no much larger clone lies one nucleotide away. The data belong to a study of blood T cell repertoires in COVID-19 (dated by TCRdb to about 2020). In the study overall: The collaborator samples originated in the United States, Italy and Spain and spanned the acute and convalescent phases of COVID-19. The prospective study material was composed of cDNA or gDNA derived from T cells, B-cell-depleted T cells, or PBMCs. Deeply sampled blood TCRbeta repertoires from subjects exposed to, actively infected with, or recovered from COVID-19 were included in the dataset. The repertoires were released in a freely available public database meant as a resource for research on the immune response to SARS-CoV-2. Samples were obtained from the ongoing ImmuneRACE study (first 160 participants) and from about 1,300 subjects provided by 6 global collaborators. A de-identified subject ID, COVID-19 status, age in years and sex were almost always included in the sample metadata. Where available, HLA class I and class II types were taken from metadata supplied by the sample provider and were not determined by assay-based typing. The paper's findings and limits, for the study overall: The amount of clinical and demographic metadata varied by source and participant and was provided uncurated.

TCRbeta CDR3 regions were amplified from genomic DNA by means of the immunoSEQ Assay, a bias-controlled multiplex PCR. The source study handled its data this way. The number of nucleated cells in each sample was estimated by amplification of reference gene primers within the assay. To quantify the absolute abundance of each unique TCRbeta CDR3 rearrangement, sequence reads were collapsed and filtered. Productive Simpson clonality was computed per sample as the square root of Simpson's diversity index over productive rearrangements. The table comes from immuneACCESS by way of TCRdb, which keeps in-frame sequences with V and J called. Part of the clones is missing from these tables; in studies checked, under half for an unresolved V gene and the rest for unknown reasons. V and J calls and clone size come straight from that table; D and trimming were deduced from the DNA. In all, the sample holds more than 350,000 clones, and 80% to 90% of those were seen once. The top ten clonotypes cover approximately 1% of the sample.

V loses 1 base at its end and J loses 6 bases; junction bases beyond the gene matches: 3. Based on the germline V gene, the CDR1 and CDR2 sequences are SGDLS and YYNGEE. Counted from cysteine to phenylalanine, this CDR3 has 14 amino acids. CDR3 DNA only is kept here, 42 bases in frame from base 1. Enrolling through a virtual design, the prospective study's participants ranged in age from roughly 18 to 89 years and lived across roughly 24 United States geographic areas. Cohort assignment in the prospective study relied on participant-reported clinical history from a screening survey and a study questionnaire. For ImmuneRACE Cohort 3, a participant was defined as recovered based on two consecutive negative NP/OP PCR tests, clearance by a healthcare professional, or resolution of symptoms. Each participant in the prospective study had whole blood, serum and a nasopharyngeal or oropharyngeal swab collected by mobile phlebotomists. Participants in the prospective study had the option to provide additional blood draws and questionnaires over a 2-month period. Before DNA extraction, blood samples from the prospective study were shipped at room temperature or frozen.

Sequenced input: PBMCs or T cells enriched from blood (not recorded which). Here the chain combines TRBV9 and TRBJ2-2; 7 bases in between match TRBD1. This clonotype was obtained from a young man who had recovered from COVID-19. The CDR3 region has the sequence CASSVLQGSGELFF. The base sequence is TGTGCCAGCAGCGTACTACAGGGGTCCGGGGAGCTGTTTTTT.